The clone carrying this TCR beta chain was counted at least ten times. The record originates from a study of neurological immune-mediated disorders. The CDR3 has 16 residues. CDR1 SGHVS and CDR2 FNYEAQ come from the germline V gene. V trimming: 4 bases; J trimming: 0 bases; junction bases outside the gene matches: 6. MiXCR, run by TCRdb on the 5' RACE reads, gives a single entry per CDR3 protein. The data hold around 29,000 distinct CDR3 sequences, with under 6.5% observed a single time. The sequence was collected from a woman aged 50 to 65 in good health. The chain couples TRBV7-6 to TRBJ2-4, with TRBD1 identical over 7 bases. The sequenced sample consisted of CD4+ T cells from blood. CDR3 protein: CASSSRQGAAKNIQYF. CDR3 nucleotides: TGTGCCAGCAGCTCTAGACAGGGAGCAGCCAAAAACATTCAGTACTTC.